This T cell receptor beta chain emerged from a study of OX40 agonist ivuxolimab in advanced cancers. At the level of the study: Patients' therapy was ivuxolimab, an antibody that acts as an agonist of OX40 (CD134).

The J segment lost 6 bases and the V segment lost 3 bases, leaving 9 bases of the junction unmatched. The CDR3 has 16 amino acids. Germline V gives CDR1 SGDLS, CDR2 YYNGEE. This clone was detected once. Sequencing was performed with immunoSEQ multiplex PCR; in TCRdb, only in-frame clones are kept and a portion is missing. The sample has 30,000 to 40,000 clones; under 85% are singletons. The source was CD4+ or CD8+ T cells sorted from blood, collected in a trial of the OX40 agonist ivuxolimab. The J gene is TRBJ1-2, the V gene TRBV9, with 12 nucleotides matching TRBD1. The TCR originated in an adult with an advanced solid tumor such as melanoma, head and neck, liver or kidney cancer. CDR3 in DNA: TGTGCCAGCAGCGCCACCGGGACAGGGGGCACCCATGGCTACACCTTC. It encodes CASSATGTGGTHGYTF.